The present T cell receptor beta chain was sequenced within a study of blood T cells in healthy people across ages. Through a sample-barcoded 5' primer and a J-beta primer mix, a second PCR was run for roughly 7 to 11 cycles. TCRdb reprocessed the 5' RACE reads via MiXCR and lists one record per CDR3 protein. The sample yields about 570,000 distinct CDR3 sequences, about 25% seen once. Study-level points and caveats: The recorded TCR beta diversity per million T cells decreased in a roughly linear manner with age. Donor CMV status, an unknown factor, possibly confounded changes in expanded clonotypes.

With regard to this clonotype: The antigen is not known.

The TCR sequence derives from a woman in her 70s in good health. The specimen was blood.

CDR3 DNA sequence: TGTGCCAGCAGCTTATTAGTGGGGGGTATGGATGAGCAGTTCTTC. Protein: CASSLLVGGMDEQFF. The chain carries TRBV7-9 and TRBJ2-5; maybe TRBD2 (6 bases). The end of the DNA fits TRBJ2-1 better, so the J call may be wrong. Germline-derived CDR1 and CDR2 are SEHNR and FQNEAQ (reference sequence). The CDR3 extends over 15 amino acids.